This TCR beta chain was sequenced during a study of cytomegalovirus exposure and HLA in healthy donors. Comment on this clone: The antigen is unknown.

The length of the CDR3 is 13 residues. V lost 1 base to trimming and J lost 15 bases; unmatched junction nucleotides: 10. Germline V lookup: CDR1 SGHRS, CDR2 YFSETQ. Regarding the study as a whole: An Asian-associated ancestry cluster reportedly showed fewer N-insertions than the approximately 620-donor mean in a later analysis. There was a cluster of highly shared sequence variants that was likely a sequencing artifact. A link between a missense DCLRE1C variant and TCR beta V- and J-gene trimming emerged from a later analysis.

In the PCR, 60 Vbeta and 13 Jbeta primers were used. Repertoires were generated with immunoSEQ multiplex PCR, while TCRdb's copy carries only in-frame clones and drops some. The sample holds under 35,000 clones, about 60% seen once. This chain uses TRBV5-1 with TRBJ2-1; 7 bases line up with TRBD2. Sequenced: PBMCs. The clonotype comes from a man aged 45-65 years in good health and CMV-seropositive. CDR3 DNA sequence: TGCGCCAGCAGCTTGCCTGAAGCGGGACCTCGGTTCTTC. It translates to CASSLPEAGPRFF.